The 8 T cell receptor beta chains below all came from one sample that was sequenced in a study of Ad26.COV2.S vaccination and SARS-CoV-2 variants. Treatment of the sample: roughly 20 received Ad26.COV2.S at low or high dose, single or two shots; a few received placebo; per-sample allocation not given. At day 63 after the first vaccine or placebo injection, samples were drawn. Assay: immunoSEQ multiplex PCR; the TCRdb copy retains only in-frame clones and omits some. The sample contains nearly 400,000 clones, over 75% of which appear only once. The specimen was peripheral blood, collected in a trial of Ad26.COV2.S vaccine versus placebo. All receptors derive from a person between 18 and 65 years old who received the Ad26.COV2.S COVID-19 vaccine or a placebo.

The rearrangement joins TRBV5-4 to TRBJ2-7, with 11 bases that match TRBD2. Germline loops: CDR1 SGHNT, CDR2 YYREEE (reference sequence). V shed 0 bases, J shed 1 base, and the junction held 9 bases outside the gene matches. CDR3 length equals 18 residues. CDR3 region: CASSLAGGTSGTSYEQYF. For the CDR3, the DNA is TGTGCCAGCAGCTTGGCCGGGGGGACTAGCGGTACTTCCTACGAGCAGTACTTC.

The CDR3 sequence: CASSLTGSGANVLTF. CDR3 sequence (DNA): TGTGCCAGCAGCTTAACAGGGTCTGGGGCCAACGTCCTGACTTTC. The chain recombines TRBV11-2 with TRBJ2-6, with D tentatively TRBD1 (6 bases). The CDR3 loop spans 15 amino acids. Germline lookup yields CDR1 SGHAT and CDR2 FQNNGV. V lost 2 bases, J lost 1 base, and 6 bases lay in between.

The chain joins TRBV7-6 to TRBJ1-5; no definite D call. The CDR3 extends over 15 amino acids. V dropped 2 bases and J dropped 1 base, with 9 bases sitting between them. Per the germline V gene, CDR1 is SGHVS and CDR2 is FNYEAQ. CDR3 sequence: CASSLTDGSNQPQHF. Written as DNA, the CDR3 is TGTGCCAGCAGCTTAACGGACGGGAGCAATCAGCCCCAGCATTTT. The full variable domain, rest sourced from reference TRBV7-6 and TRBJ1-5, is GAGVSQSPRYKVTKRGQDVALRCDPISGHVSLYWYRQALGQGPEFLTYFNYEAQQDKSGLPNDRFSAERPEGSISTLTIQRTEQRDSAMYRCASSLTDGSNQPQHFGDGTRLSIL.

The rearrangement uses TRBV6-5 and TRBJ1-5; 8 bases align to TRBD1. From germline, CDR1 is MNHEY and CDR2 SVGAGI. Losses at the gene ends were 4 bases for V and 4 bases for J; bases not matched to a gene: 3. This CDR3 contains 14 residues. CDR3 nucleotide sequence: TGTGCCAGCAGTTTACAGGGGGGAAATCAGCCCCAGCATTTT. This gives the protein CASSLQGGNQPQHF.

The chain recombines TRBV27 with TRBJ2-3; the D is unclear. V was clipped by 0 bases and J by 6 bases, with 10 bases between them. CDR3 length equals 14 residues. Germline CDR1 reads MNHEY; CDR2 reads SMNVEV (reference sequence). As DNA, the CDR3 is TGTGCCAGCAGTTTATCGTCAGCATGGGATACGCAGTATTTT. Amino acids: CASSLSSAWDTQYF.

CDR3 in amino acids: CASTPGTSDTQYF. The CDR3 region has the DNA TGTGCCAGCACTCCGGGAACGTCAGATACGCAGTATTTT. V and J are TRBV7-9 and TRBJ2-3; D perhaps matches TRBD2 (5 bases). CDR3 size: 13 residues. V was cut by 7 bases and J by 4 bases, with 12 bases left in between. Germline CDR1 reads SEHNR; CDR2 reads FQNEAQ (reference sequence). The full variable domain, in which reference TRBV7-9 and TRBJ2-3 provide the parts outside the CDR3, is DTGVSQNPRHKITKRGQNVTFRCDPISEHNRLYWYRQTLGQGPEFLTYFQNEAQLEKSRLLSDRFSAERPKGSFSTLEIQRTEQGDSAMYLCASTPGTSDTQYFGPGTRLTVL.

This clone was seen a handful of times. J is TRBJ1-4 and V is TRBV5-1, with D unresolved. Trimming cost V 4 bases and J 5 bases, with 18 bases left between them. CDR3 size: 16 residues. CDR1 and CDR2 (germline): SGHRS, YFSETQ. The CDR3 DNA reads TGCGCCAGCAGCCCACCTCTTTCAGGAGGCAATGAAAAACTGTTTTTT. Encoded protein: CASSPPLSGGNEKLFF. The variable domain in full, with the rest retrieved from reference TRBV5-1 and TRBJ1-4, is KAGVTQTPRYLIKTRGQQVTLSCSPISGHRSVSWYQQTPGQGLQFLFEYFSETQRNKGNFPGRFSGRQFSNSRSEMNVSTLELGDSALYLCASSPPLSGGNEKLFFGSGTQLSVL.

The rearrangement links TRBV4-2 to TRBJ1-5; D is uncertain. Between the trimmed V and J ends, which lost 1 base and 7 bases, there was a span of 8 bases. The CDR3 is 13 amino acids. Germline loops: CDR1 LGHNA, CDR2 YNFKEQ. DNA for the CDR3: TGTGCCAGCAGCCAAGGGAAGGGCCAGCCCCAGCATTTT. It is translated as CASSQGKGQPQHF.